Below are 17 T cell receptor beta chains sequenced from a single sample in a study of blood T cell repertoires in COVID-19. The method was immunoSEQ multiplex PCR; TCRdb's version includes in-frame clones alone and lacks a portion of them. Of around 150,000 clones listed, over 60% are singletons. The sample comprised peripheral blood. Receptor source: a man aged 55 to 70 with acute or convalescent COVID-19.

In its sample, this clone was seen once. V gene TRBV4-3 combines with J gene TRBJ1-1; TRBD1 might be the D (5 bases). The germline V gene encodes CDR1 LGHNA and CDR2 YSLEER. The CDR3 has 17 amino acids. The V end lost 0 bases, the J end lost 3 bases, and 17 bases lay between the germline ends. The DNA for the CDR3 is TGCGCCAGCAGCCAAGAGGCGACAGCCTTAGAGGACACTGAAGCTTTCTTT. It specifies CASSQEATALEDTEAFF.

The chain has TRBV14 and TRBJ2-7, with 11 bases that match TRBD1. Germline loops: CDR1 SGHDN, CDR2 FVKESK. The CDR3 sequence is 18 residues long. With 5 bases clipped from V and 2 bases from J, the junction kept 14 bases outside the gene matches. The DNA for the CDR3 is TGTGCCAGCAGCATCAACCAAGATCCGGGACAGGGGGCCTACGAGCAGTACTTC. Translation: CASSINQDPGQGAYEQYF.

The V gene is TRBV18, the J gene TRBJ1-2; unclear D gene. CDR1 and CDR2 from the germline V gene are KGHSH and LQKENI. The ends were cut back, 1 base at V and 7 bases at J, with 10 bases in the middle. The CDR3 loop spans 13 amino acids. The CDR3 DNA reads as TGTGCCAGCTCACCACAGGGAGGAACTGGCTACACCTTC. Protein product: CASSPQGGTGYTF.

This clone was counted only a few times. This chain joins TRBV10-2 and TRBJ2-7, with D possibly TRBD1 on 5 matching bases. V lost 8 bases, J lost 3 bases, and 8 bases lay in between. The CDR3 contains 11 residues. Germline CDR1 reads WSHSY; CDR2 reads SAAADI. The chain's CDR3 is CASSDSYEQYF. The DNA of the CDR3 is TGCGCCAGCTCTGACAGCTACGAGCAGTACTTC.

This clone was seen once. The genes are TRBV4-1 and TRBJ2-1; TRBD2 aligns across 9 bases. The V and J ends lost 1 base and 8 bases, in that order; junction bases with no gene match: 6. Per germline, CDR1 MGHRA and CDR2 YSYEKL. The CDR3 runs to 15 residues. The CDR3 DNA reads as TGCGCCAGCAGCCAAGGAAATAGCGGGGGCGATGAGCAGTTCTTC. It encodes CASSQGNSGGDEQFF.

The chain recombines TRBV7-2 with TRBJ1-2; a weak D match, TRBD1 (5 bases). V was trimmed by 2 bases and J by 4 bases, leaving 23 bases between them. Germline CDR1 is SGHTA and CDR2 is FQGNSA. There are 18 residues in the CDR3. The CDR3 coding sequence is TGTGCCAGCAGCTTAAAACGTGACAGCGACTTCCTGATCTATGGCTACACCTTC. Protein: CASSLKRDSDFLIYGYTF.

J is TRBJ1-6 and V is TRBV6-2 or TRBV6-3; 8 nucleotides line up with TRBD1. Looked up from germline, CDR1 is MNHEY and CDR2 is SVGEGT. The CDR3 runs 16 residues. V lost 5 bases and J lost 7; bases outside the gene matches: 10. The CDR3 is CASSADRVLINSPLHF. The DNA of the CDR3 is TGTGCCAGCAGTGCGGACAGGGTGCTTATAAATTCACCCCTCCACTTT.

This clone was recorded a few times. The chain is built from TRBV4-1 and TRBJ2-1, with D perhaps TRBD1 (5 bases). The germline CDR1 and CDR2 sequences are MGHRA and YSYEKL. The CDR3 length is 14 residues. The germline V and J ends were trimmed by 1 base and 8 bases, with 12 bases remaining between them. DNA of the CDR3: TGCGCCAGCAGCCAAGGAACAGGTGCCCATGAGCAGTTCTTC. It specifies CASSQGTGAHEQFF.

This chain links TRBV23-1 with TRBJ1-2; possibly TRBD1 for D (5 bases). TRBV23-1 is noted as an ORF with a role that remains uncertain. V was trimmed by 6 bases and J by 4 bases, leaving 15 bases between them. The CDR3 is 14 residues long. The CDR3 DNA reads TGCGCCAGCAGCCGAAGACAGTTCCTCTATGGCTACACCTTC. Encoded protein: CASSRRQFLYGYTF.

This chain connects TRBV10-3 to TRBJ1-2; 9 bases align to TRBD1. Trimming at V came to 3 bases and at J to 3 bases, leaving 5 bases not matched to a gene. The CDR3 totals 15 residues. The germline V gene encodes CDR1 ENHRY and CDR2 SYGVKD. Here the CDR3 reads CAISDGTGSHYGYTF. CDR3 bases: TGTGCCATCAGTGACGGGACAGGGTCGCACTATGGCTACACCTTC.

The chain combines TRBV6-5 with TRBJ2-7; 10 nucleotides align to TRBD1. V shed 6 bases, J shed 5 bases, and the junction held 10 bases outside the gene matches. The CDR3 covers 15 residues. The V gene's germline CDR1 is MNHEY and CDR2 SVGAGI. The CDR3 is CASRQTGGGFNEQYF. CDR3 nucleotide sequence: TGTGCCAGCAGACAGACAGGGGGCGGTTTCAACGAGCAGTACTTC.

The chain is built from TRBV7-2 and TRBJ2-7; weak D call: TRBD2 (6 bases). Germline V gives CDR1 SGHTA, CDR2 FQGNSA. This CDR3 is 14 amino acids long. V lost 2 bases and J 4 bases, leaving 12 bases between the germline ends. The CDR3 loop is CASSLFSGGYEQYF. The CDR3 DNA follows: TGTGCCAGCAGCTTATTTTCCGGGGGTTACGAGCAGTACTTC. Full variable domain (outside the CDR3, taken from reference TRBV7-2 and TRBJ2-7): GAGVSQSPSNKVTEKGKDVELRCDPISGHTALYWYRQSLGQGLEFLIYFQGNSAPDKSGLPSDRFSAERTGGSVSTLTIQRTQQEDSAVYLCASSLFSGGYEQYFGPGTRLTVT.

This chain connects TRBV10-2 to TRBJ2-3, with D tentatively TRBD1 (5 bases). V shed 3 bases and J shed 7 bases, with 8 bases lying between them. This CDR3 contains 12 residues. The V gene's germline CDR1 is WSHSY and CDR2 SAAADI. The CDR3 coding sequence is TGCGCCAGCAGTGAAGGACACCATACGCAGTATTTT. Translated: CASSEGHHTQYF.

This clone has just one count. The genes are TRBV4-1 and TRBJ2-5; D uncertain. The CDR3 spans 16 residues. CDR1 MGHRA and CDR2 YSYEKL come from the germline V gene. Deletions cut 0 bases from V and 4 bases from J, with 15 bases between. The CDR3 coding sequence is TGCGCCAGCAGCCAAGATTTATACACGTCTCGAGAGACCCAGTACTTC. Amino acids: CASSQDLYTSRETQYF.

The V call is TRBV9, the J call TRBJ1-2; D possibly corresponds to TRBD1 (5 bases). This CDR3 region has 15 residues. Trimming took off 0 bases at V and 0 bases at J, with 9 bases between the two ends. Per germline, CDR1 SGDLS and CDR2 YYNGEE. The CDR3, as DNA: TGTGCCAGCAGCGTAGACGCAGGGACTAACTATGGCTACACCTTC. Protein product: CASSVDAGTNYGYTF.

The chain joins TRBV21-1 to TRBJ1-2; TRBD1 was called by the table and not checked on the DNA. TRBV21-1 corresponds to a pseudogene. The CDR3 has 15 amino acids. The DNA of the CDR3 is TGTGCCAGCAGCAAAAACCAAGACCTCAGGGGTGGCTACACCTTC. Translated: CASSKNQDLRGGYTF.

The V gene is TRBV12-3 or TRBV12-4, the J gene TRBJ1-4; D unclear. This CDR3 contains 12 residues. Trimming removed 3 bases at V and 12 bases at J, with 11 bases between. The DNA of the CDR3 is TGTGCCAGCAGTTTGTCCCTTTCTGAACTGTTTTTT. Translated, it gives CASSLSLSELFF.